The next 31 T cell receptor beta chains were all read from a single sample in a study of blood T cell repertoires in COVID-19 (dated by TCRdb to about 2020). Library method: the immunoSEQ multiplex PCR assay. TCRdb mirrors the immuneACCESS table, restricted to in-frame sequences. Some clones are absent from its copies; in checked studies, under half trace to an unresolved V gene, and the reason for the others is unknown. Recorded for this sample are 150,000 to 200,000 clones; 84% of them occurred a single time. The top ten clones comprise roughly 14% of the sample. Sample: peripheral blood. The receptors come from a woman aged 70-85 years with COVID-19, enrolled during active disease.

The J gene is TRBJ1-2, the V gene TRBV28; D remains unclear. V was cut by 6 bases and J by 8 bases, with 19 bases left in between. CDR1 and CDR2 (germline): MDHEN, SYDVKM. This CDR3 is built from 14 residues. The CDR3 sequence is CASRKPGNARGYTF. As DNA, the CDR3 is TGTGCCAGCAGGAAGCCGGGTAACGCGAGGGGCTACACCTTC.

This chain uses TRBV5-8 with TRBJ2-3; TRBD1 aligns across 8 bases. The J segment lost 3 bases and the V segment lost 3 bases, leaving 6 bases of the junction unmatched. This CDR3 has 15 residues. Germline assignment: CDR1 SGHTS and CDR2 YDEGEE. The CDR3 nucleotides are TGTGCCAGCAGCTATACAGGGGGTAGAACAGATACGCAGTATTTT. Translating gives CASSYTGGRTDTQYF.

This clone has a handful of counts. This chain joins TRBV3-1 (or the pseudogene TRBV3-2) and TRBJ1-5, with 8 bases identical to TRBD1. The CDR3 is 14 amino acids. Trimming took 1 base from V and 7 from J; bases not matched to a gene: 3. The germline V gene has CDR1 LGHDT and CDR2 YNNKEL (reference sequence). Here the CDR3 reads CASSQGRGPQPQHF. CDR3 DNA: TGTGCCAGCAGCCAAGGCAGGGGGCCCCAGCCCCAGCATTTT.

As for this clone: A junction end diverges from the germline sequence, so it may reflect a read error. CDR3 coding DNA: TGTGCTAGCAGTGGAGAGGCAACTAATGAAAAACTGTTTTTT. It specifies CASSGEATNEKLFF. The J gene is TRBJ1-4, the V gene TRBV7-7, with D uncertain. Germline CDR1 SSHAT, CDR2 FNYEAQ (reference sequence). The CDR3 sequence is 14 residues long. The full variable domain, its missing parts supplied by reference TRBV7-7 and TRBJ1-4, is GAGVSQSPRYKVTKRGQDVTLRCDPISSHATLYWYQQALGQGPEFLTYFNYEAQPDKSGLPSDRFSAERPEGSISTLTIQRTEQRDSAMYRCASSGEATNEKLFFGSGTQLSVL.

This clone was counted once. The chain joins TRBV7-2 to TRBJ2-5; D remains unclear. The germline V gene has CDR1 SGHTA and CDR2 FQGNSA. The CDR3 length is 14 residues. Trimming pared 5 bases from V and 7 bases from J, leaving 17 bases between. The CDR3 protein is CASSPSAASGTQYF. CDR3 in DNA: TGTGCCAGCAGCCCCTCCGCGGCCTCGGGGACCCAGTACTTC.

This chain connects TRBV28 to TRBJ2-5, with 7 bases that match TRBD2. The trim removed 7 bases at V and 4 bases at J, leaving 6 bases unmatched. Germline V lookup: CDR1 MDHEN, CDR2 SYDVKM. CDR3 size: 13 residues. CDR3 bases: TGTGCCAGCACTTGGGGGGGGAGAGAGACCCAGTACTTC. This codes for CASTWGGRETQYF.

The rearrangement uses TRBV7-9 and TRBJ1-5; D may be TRBD1 (5 bases). CDR1 and CDR2 from the germline V gene are SEHNR and FQNEAQ (reference sequence). V was shortened by 4 bases and J by 1 base, with 14 bases between the two germline ends. The CDR3 has 16 residues. The CDR3 reads CASSYSPGGSNQPQHF. The CDR3, as DNA: TGTGCCAGCAGCTATAGTCCGGGGGGAAGCAATCAGCCCCAGCATTTT.

This clone was seen only once. The CDR3 ends on some other residue instead of the conserved phenylalanine or tryptophan, so this is likely a read error. No DNA is shown, since the ends of the CDR3 on it are uncertain; the CDR3 is the one TCRdb lists. The rearrangement joins TRBV2 to TRBJ1-2; no check of the table's D call, TRBD1, against the DNA was made. CDR1 and CDR2 (germline): SNHLY, FYNNEI. The CDR3 spans 12 residues, counting both ends. CDR3 residues: CASSEARLIQAI.

The chain employs TRBV9 and TRBJ1-2; tentative D call: TRBD1 (6 bases). Germline assignment: CDR1 SGDLS and CDR2 YYNGEE. The V and J ends lost 4 bases and 4 bases respectively, with 17 bases between them. CDR3 length: 15 amino acids. CDR3 loop: CASSMSPGEGYGYTF. CDR3 DNA sequence: TGTGCCAGCAGCATGTCCCCAGGGGAAGGCTATGGCTACACCTTC.

The chain combines TRBV27 with TRBJ1-5; perhaps TRBD1 as D (5 bases). CDR1 MNHEY and CDR2 SMNVEV come from the germline V gene (reference sequence). The CDR3 contains 13 residues. V lost 5 bases and J lost 6, with 11 bases in between. The CDR3 here is CASSPWGGQPQHF. The CDR3 DNA reads TGTGCCAGCAGTCCCTGGGGGGGTCAGCCCCAGCATTTT.

The chain carries TRBV11-3 and TRBJ1-1, with D unclear. CDR3 length: 13 residues. Between the trimmed V and J ends, which lost 2 bases and 3 bases, there was a span of 7 bases. CDR1 and CDR2 from the germline V gene are SGHNT and YENEEA. CDR3 in amino acids: CASSLRGDTEAFF. Here the CDR3 DNA reads TGTGCCAGCAGCTTACGGGGTGACACTGAAGCTTTCTTT.

The CDR3 here is CASSQGGSGGTQYF. In nucleotides, the CDR3 is TGTGCCAGCAGCCAAGGGGGGTCCGGGGGGACCCAGTACTTC. V is TRBV3-1 (or the pseudogene TRBV3-2) and J is TRBJ2-5; TRBD2 is a possible D gene (6 bases). CDR1 is LGHDT, CDR2 YNNKEL, per germline (reference sequence). The CDR3 runs to 14 residues. V was clipped by 1 base and J by 7 bases, with 13 bases between them.

The chain employs TRBV7-6 and TRBJ2-5; 9 bases line up with TRBD1. The V segment lost 2 bases and the J segment 4 bases; nucleotides outside the gene matches: 5. The CDR3 is 15 residues long. Germline V gene lookup returns CDR1 SGHVS and CDR2 FNYEAQ. CDR3 amino acids: CASSLIAGQGETQYF. The CDR3 DNA follows: TGTGCCAGCAGCTTAATTGCGGGACAGGGAGAGACCCAGTACTTC.

J is TRBJ1-1 and V is TRBV5-1; no firm D call. In germline, CDR1 is SGHRS, CDR2 YFSETQ. Between the trimmed V and J ends, which lost 0 bases and 0 bases, there was a span of 12 bases. This CDR3 is 16 amino acids long. The CDR3: CASSLAGGIMNTEAFF. The DNA of the CDR3 is TGCGCCAGCAGCTTGGCAGGAGGAATAATGAACACTGAAGCTTTCTTT.

This rearrangement joins TRBV30 to TRBJ2-5; TRBD2 matches at 11 bases. CDR1 is GTSNPN and CDR2 is SVGIG in the germline V gene (reference sequence). Germline trimming cut 3 bases from V and 5 bases from J; bases unmatched to any gene: 5. The CDR3 has 14 amino acids. CDR3 coding DNA: TGTGCCTGGAGCCCTATAGCGGGGGGGGAGACCCAGTACTTC. This sequence encodes CAWSPIAGGETQYF.

The rearrangement uses TRBV7-2 and TRBJ2-7, with D possibly matching TRBD2 (7 bases). V dropped 5 bases and J dropped 1 base, with 15 bases sitting between them. This CDR3 comprises 15 residues. Germline V CDR1 and CDR2: SGHTA, FQGNSA. CDR3 residues: CASSPRGGPSYEQYF. The CDR3 nucleotides read TGTGCCAGCAGCCCCAGGGGAGGGCCTTCCTACGAGCAGTACTTC.

CDR3 protein: CATSILRAGASRADTQYF. The CDR3 coding sequence is TGTGCCACCTCTATTCTGAGAGCGGGAGCGAGTCGGGCAGATACGCAGTATTTT. The chain couples TRBV5-4 to TRBJ2-3, with 8 bases that match TRBD2. The junction had 22 bases not matched to a gene; V was cut back by 9 bases and J by 4 bases. The germline gives CDR1 SGHNT, CDR2 YYREEE (reference sequence). The CDR3 sequence is 18 residues long. Full variable domain (rest looked up from reference TRBV5-4 and TRBJ2-3): ETGVTQSPTHLIKTRGQQVTLRCSSQSGHNTVSWYQQALGQGPQFIFQYYREEENGRGNFPPRFSGLQFPNYSSELNVNALELDDSALYLCATSILRAGASRADTQYFGPGTRLTVL.

J is TRBJ2-2 and V is TRBV5-5; 9 bases fit TRBD1. V lost 4 bases, J lost 5 bases, and 6 bases stayed unmatched. The CDR3 has 15 amino acids. The germline V gene has CDR1 SGHKS and CDR2 YYEKEE (reference sequence). DNA of the CDR3: TGTGCCAGCAGCCTAAGGGACAGGGAAACCGGGGAGCTGTTTTTT. It translates to CASSLRDRETGELFF.

The rearrangement uses TRBV18 and TRBJ2-7; D is possibly TRBD2 (5 bases). CDR1 KGHSH and CDR2 LQKENI come from the germline V gene. The CDR3 has 13 amino acids. Trimming left V 3 bases short and J 5 bases short, with 11 bases between. The CDR3 spells CASSPRTGNEQYF. In nucleotides, the CDR3 is TGTGCCAGCTCACCCCGGACTGGGAACGAGCAGTACTTC.

The gene calls are TRBV27 and TRBJ1-3; D gene unclear. V was shortened by 4 bases and J by 4 bases, with 8 bases between the two germline ends. CDR1 is MNHEY and CDR2 is SMNVEV in the germline V gene (reference sequence). This CDR3 has 13 amino acids. CDR3 coding DNA: TGTGCCAGCAGTTCCTACCCCGGAAACACCATATATTTT. Protein sequence: CASSSYPGNTIYF.

The chain joins TRBV28 to TRBJ1-1; 10 bases line up with TRBD1. Germline loops: CDR1 MDHEN, CDR2 SYDVKM. This CDR3 has 14 amino acids. V was pared by 7 bases and J by 11 bases, with 13 bases of the junction left unmatched. CDR3 sequence (DNA): TGTGCCAGCATCTGGGGGCAGACAGGGGGCATGGCTTTCTTT. It translates to CASIWGQTGGMAFF.

This clone came up once. CDR3 sequence: CASSLRTDGTEAFF. In nucleotides, the CDR3 is TGCGCCAGCAGCCTGAGGACAGATGGGACTGAAGCTTTCTTT. The chain combines TRBV5-1 with TRBJ1-1; a possible D gene is TRBD1 (6 bases). V lost 4 bases to trimming and J lost 5 bases, with 15 bases between them. Germline V gives CDR1 SGHRS, CDR2 YFSETQ. This CDR3 is built from 14 residues.

This chain links TRBV7-2 with TRBJ1-2; the D gene is possibly TRBD1 (5 bases). Germline V gives CDR1 SGHTA, CDR2 FQGNSA. V was trimmed by 2 bases and J by 7 bases, leaving 8 bases between them. The CDR3 has 12 amino acids. The CDR3 reads CASSLSGFGYTF. The CDR3 DNA reads TGTGCCAGCAGCTTATCAGGGTTTGGCTACACCTTC.

V usage is TRBV19 and J usage is TRBJ2-3, with TRBD2 matching over 8 bases. Per the germline V gene, CDR1 is LNHDA and CDR2 is SQIVND (reference sequence). The CDR3 consists of 16 residues. V was pared by 6 bases and J by 2 bases, with 10 bases of the junction left unmatched. CDR3 amino acids: CASRTFAGGHTDTQYF. The CDR3 DNA is TGTGCCAGTAGGACTTTCGCGGGGGGCCACACAGATACGCAGTATTTT.

This sequence joins TRBV7-3 and TRBJ2-2; the D gene is possibly TRBD2 (7 bases). The V end lost 5 bases, the J end lost 2 bases, and 15 bases lay between the germline ends. The CDR3 extends over 16 amino acids. Germline V gene data show CDR1 as SGHTA and CDR2 as FQGTGA. The CDR3 reads CASSGSGGTNTGELFF. CDR3 sequence (DNA): TGTGCCAGCAGCGGGTCCGGGGGGACAAACACCGGGGAGCTGTTTTTT.

The rearrangement uses TRBV5-1 and TRBJ1-1, with 9 bases that match TRBD1. CDR1 and CDR2 (germline): SGHRS, YFSETQ. The CDR3 spans 16 residues. With 4 bases clipped from V and 7 bases from J, the junction kept 14 bases outside the gene matches. This chain's CDR3 is CASSQLSGQGIHEAFF. The CDR3 DNA sequence: TGCGCCAGCAGCCAACTCTCGGGACAGGGTATCCATGAAGCTTTCTTT. Full variable domain (missing parts from reference TRBV5-1 and TRBJ1-1): KAGVTQTPRYLIKTRGQQVTLSCSPISGHRSVSWYQQTPGQGLQFLFEYFSETQRNKGNFPGRFSGRQFSNSRSEMNVSTLELGDSALYLCASSQLSGQGIHEAFFGQGTRLTVV.

The chain employs TRBV6-1 and TRBJ2-1; a possible D gene is TRBD2 (5 bases). Germline CDR1 is MNHNS and CDR2 is SASEGT. The CDR3 length is 13 residues. V lost 0 bases and J 12 bases, leaving 12 bases between the germline ends. CDR3 nucleotide sequence: TGTGCCAGCAGTGAAGCGGCCTATCGGGGGCAGTTCTTC. Its translation: CASSEAAYRGQFF.

The chain has TRBV11-3 and TRBJ2-2, with D maybe TRBD1 (5 bases). The CDR3 consists of 14 residues. Per germline, CDR1 SGHNT and CDR2 YENEEA. The V gene lost 4 bases and the J gene lost 7 bases, with 13 bases spanning the gap. The CDR3: CASSSGLLDGELFF. The DNA of the CDR3 is TGTGCCAGCAGCTCAGGGTTACTCGACGGGGAGCTGTTTTTT.

The chain joins TRBV3-1 (or the pseudogene TRBV3-2) to TRBJ2-5; TRBD2 might be the D (5 bases). V was cut by 4 bases and J by 4 bases, with 16 bases left in between. This CDR3 region has 15 residues. CDR1 and CDR2 from the germline V gene are LGHDT and YNNKEL (reference sequence). The CDR3 DNA is TGTGCCAGCAGCCTCCGGGGTAGCGCGGGAGAGACCCAGTACTTC. It translates to CASSLRGSAGETQYF.

The chain recombines TRBV2 with TRBJ1-1; weak D call: TRBD1 (5 bases). Germline V gene sequence: CDR1 SNHLY, CDR2 FYNNEI. This CDR3 has 13 residues. The V gene lost 10 bases and the J gene lost 1 base, with 13 bases spanning the gap. The CDR3 here is CATHRQTNTEAFF. The DNA for the CDR3 is TGTGCCACCCACAGGCAAACGAACACTGAAGCTTTCTTT.

CDR3 DNA sequence: TGTGCCAGCAGCTTAGAGAGTAGCGGGAGTCGGCAGTACTTC. This codes for CASSLESSGSRQYF. This chain uses TRBV7-9 with TRBJ2-7, with TRBD2 matching over 9 bases. Germline values: CDR1 SEHNR, CDR2 FQNEAQ (reference sequence). Trimming at V came to 1 base and at J to 9 bases, leaving 7 bases not matched to a gene. The CDR3 sequence is 14 residues long.